This T cell receptor (beta chain) was observed in a study of neurological immune-mediated disorders. Study-level results: Patients with HTLV-1-associated myelopathy showed the most TCR clonal expansion. Those with multiple sclerosis showed the least, falling below healthy controls.

V lost 7 bases and J 2 bases, leaving 16 bases between the germline ends. This CDR3 contains 15 residues. Germline V gene data show CDR1 as SEHNR and CDR2 as FQNEAQ (reference sequence). Ten or more counts support this clonotype. The antigen remains undetermined. The cDNA came from 5'RACE, which used 10-nucleotide random UMIs. The yield of each sequencing run was over 160 million TCR-beta sequences from 15-18 subjects. TCRdb analysed the 5' RACE reads with MiXCR anew, one entry per CDR3 protein. The repertoire includes under 70,000 distinct CDR3 sequences, approximately 3.6% of them detected once, and approximately 7.1% sits in the top ten. Unsorted libraries were derived from 2 million PBMCs stored at -80 C.

Sequenced sample: PBMCs. The chain has TRBV7-9 and TRBJ2-3; D gene uncertain. The origin of this receptor is a woman in her fifties or sixties with multiple sclerosis. The CDR3 bases are TGTGCCAGCACAACCCGGGCTTCTAACACAGATACGCAGTATTTT. Protein sequence: CASTTRASNTDTQYF.